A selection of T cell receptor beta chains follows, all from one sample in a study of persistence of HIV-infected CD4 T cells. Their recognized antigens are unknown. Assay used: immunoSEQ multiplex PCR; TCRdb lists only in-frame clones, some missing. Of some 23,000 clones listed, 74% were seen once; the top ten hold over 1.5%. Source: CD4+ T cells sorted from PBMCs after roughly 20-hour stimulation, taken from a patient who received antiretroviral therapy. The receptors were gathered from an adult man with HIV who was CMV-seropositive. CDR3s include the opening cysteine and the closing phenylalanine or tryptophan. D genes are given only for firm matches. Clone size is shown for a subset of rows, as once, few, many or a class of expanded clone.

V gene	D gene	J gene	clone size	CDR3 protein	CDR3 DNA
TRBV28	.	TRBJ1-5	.	CASSPPGSPQHF	TGTGCCAGCAGTCCCCCGGGGTCCCCCCAGCATTTT
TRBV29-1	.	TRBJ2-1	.	CSVAWQSRYNEQFF	TGCAGCGTTGCGTGGCAATCCCGCTACAATGAGCAGTTCTTC
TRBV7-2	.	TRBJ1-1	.	CASSPQGTSNTEAFF	TGTGCCAGCAGCCCACAGGGAACCTCGAACACTGAAGCTTTCTTT
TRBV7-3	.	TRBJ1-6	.	CASSLDSYNSPLHF	TGTGCCAGCAGCTTGGACTCCTATAATTCACCCCTCCACTTT
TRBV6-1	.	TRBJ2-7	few	CASSEDVRSYEQYF	TGTGCCAGCAGTGAAGATGTCAGGTCCTACGAGCAGTACTTC
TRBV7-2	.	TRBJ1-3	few	CASSSTDSSGNTIYF	TGTGCCAGCAGCTCGACGGACAGCTCTGGAAACACCATATATTTT
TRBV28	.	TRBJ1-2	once	CASSLRFVGYGYTF	TGTGCCAGCAGCCTCCGGTTCGTCGGGTATGGCTACACCTTC
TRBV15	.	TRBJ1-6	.	CATRFQGQNSPLHF	TGTGCCACCAGGTTTCAGGGTCAGAATTCACCCCTCCACTTT
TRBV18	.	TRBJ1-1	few	CASSPQALGTEAFF	TGTGCCAGCTCACCTCAGGCCCTGGGCACTGAAGCTTTCTTT
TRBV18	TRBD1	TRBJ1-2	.	CASSTGVADGYTF	TGTGCCAGCTCAACAGGGGTTGCGGATGGCTACACCTTC
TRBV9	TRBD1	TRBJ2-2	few	CASSPGDRGAGELFF	TGTGCCAGCAGCCCGGGGGACAGGGGGGCCGGGGAGCTGTTTTTT
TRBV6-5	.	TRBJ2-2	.	CASSYSRPGAGGELFF	TGTGCCAGCAGTTACTCGAGGCCCGGGGCCGGCGGGGAGCTGTTTTTT
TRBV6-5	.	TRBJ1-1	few	CASSYFGEDEAFF	TGTGCCAGCAGTTATTTTGGGGAAGATGAAGCTTTCTTT
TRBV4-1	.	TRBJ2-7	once	CASRQGKGSYEQYF	TGCGCCAGCAGGCAGGGAAAGGGTTCCTACGAGCAGTACTTC
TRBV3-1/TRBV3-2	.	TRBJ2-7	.	CASSHPPGDPYEQYF	TGTGCCAGCAGCCACCCGCCTGGGGACCCCTACGAGCAGTACTTC
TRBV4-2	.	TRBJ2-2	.	CASSQDQLLAYTGELFF	TGTGCCAGCAGCCAAGATCAGTTACTAGCCTACACCGGGGAGCTGTTTTTT
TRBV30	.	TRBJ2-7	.	CAWSPKITGPIEQYF	TGTGCCTGGAGTCCCAAGATTACGGGGCCTATAGAGCAGTACTTC
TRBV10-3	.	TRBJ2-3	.	CAISRGDDTQYF	TGTGCCATCTCTCGAGGGGACGATACGCAGTATTTT
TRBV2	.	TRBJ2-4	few	CASSASRDPWDIQYF	TGTGCCAGCAGTGCATCCCGGGACCCCTGGGACATTCAGTACTTC
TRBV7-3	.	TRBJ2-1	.	CASSLRDSSNEQFF	TGTGCCAGCAGCTTACGAGACAGTTCCAATGAGCAGTTCTTC
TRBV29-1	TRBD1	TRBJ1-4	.	CSVALTGGQEKLFF	TGCAGCGTTGCCTTGACAGGGGGGCAGGAAAAACTGTTTTTT
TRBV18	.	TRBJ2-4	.	CASSRLGAIQYF	TGTGCCAGCTCAAGACTAGGTGCCATTCAGTACTTC
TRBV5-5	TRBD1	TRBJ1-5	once	CASSVSTGLNQPQHF	TGTGCCAGCAGCGTCTCGACAGGGCTCAATCAGCCCCAGCATTTT
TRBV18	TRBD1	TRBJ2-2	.	CASSPDRGISGELFF	TGTGCCAGCTCACCCGACAGGGGCATATCGGGGGAGCTGTTTTTT
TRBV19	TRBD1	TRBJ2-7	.	CASSEMGTGRDYEQYF	TGTGCCAGTTCGGAAATGGGGACAGGACGGGACTACGAGCAGTACTTC
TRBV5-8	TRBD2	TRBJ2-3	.	CASSPSGASTDTQYF	TGTGCCAGCAGCCCGAGCGGGGCCAGCACAGATACGCAGTATTTT
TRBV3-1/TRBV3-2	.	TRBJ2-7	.	CASSQLGGPYEQYF	TGTGCCAGCAGCCAACTCGGGGGTCCCTACGAGCAGTACTTC
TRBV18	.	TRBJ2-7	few	CASSPPFGTDDEQYF	TGTGCCAGCTCACCACCGTTTGGGACGGATGACGAGCAGTACTTC
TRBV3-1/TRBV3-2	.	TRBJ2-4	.	CASSQAAGKNIQYF	TGTGCCAGCAGCCAAGCGGCAGGGAAAAACATTCAGTACTTC
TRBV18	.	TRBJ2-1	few	CASSPGSPEQFF	TGTGCCAGCTCACCAGGGTCCCCGGAGCAGTTCTTC
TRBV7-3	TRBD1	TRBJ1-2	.	CASSLNGARGNGYTF	TGTGCCAGCAGCTTAAATGGTGCCAGGGGGAATGGCTACACCTTC
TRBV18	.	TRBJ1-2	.	CASSPNLQITDGYTF	TGTGCCAGCTCACCAAATCTGCAGATAACGGATGGCTACACCTTC
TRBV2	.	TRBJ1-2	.	CASSEAKGQIGYGYTF	TGTGCCAGCAGTGAAGCAAAAGGACAAATCGGCTATGGCTACACCTTC
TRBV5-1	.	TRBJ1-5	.	CASSLAEGQPQHF	TGCGCCAGCAGCTTGGCGGAGGGTCAGCCCCAGCATTTT
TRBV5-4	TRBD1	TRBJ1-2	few	CASSLDRGGGYTF	TGTGCCAGCAGCTTGGACAGGGGCGGTGGCTACACCTTC
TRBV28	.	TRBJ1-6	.	CASSSIQARMTPLHF	TGTGCCAGCAGTTCAATACAGGCGCGTATGACCCCCCTCCACTTT
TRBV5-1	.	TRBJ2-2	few	CASSLGRNTGELFF	TGCGCCAGCAGCTTGGGACGGAACACCGGGGAGCTGTTTTTT
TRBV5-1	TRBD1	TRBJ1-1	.	CASSLVTGGSGRAFF	TGCGCCAGCAGCTTGGTAACAGGGGGATCTGGTAGAGCTTTCTTT
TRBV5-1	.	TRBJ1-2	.	CASSSGQIRSGVRYTF	TGCGCCAGCAGCTCCGGACAGATACGTTCCGGGGTTCGCTACACCTTC
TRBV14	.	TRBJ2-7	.	CASSQDLGRRAIEQYF	TGTGCCAGCAGCCAAGACTTGGGCCGTCGGGCGATCGAGCAGTACTTC
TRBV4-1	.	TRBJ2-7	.	CASTRKRRQEGYEQYF	TGCGCCAGCACCAGAAAGAGAAGGCAGGAGGGCTACGAGCAGTACTTC
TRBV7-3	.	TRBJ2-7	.	CASSLVIGGEQYF	TGTGCCAGCAGCTTAGTAATAGGGGGCGAGCAGTACTTC
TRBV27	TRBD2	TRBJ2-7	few	CAAGAGGPSYEQYF	TGTGCCGCGGGGGCGGGGGGGCCGTCCTACGAGCAGTACTTC
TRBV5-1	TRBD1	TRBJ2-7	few	CASSWTGSGYEQYF	TGCGCCAGCAGCTGGACAGGGTCAGGCTACGAGCAGTACTTC
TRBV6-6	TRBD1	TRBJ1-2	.	CASSRPGQTNPLYGYTF	TGTGCCAGCAGTCGACCGGGACAGACGAACCCGCTCTATGGCTACACCTTC
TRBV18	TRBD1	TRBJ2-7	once	CASSPSRNRGYEQYF	TGTGCCAGCTCACCATCTCGGAACAGGGGATACGAGCAGTACTTC
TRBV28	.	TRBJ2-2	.	CASRDTNTGELFF	TGTGCCAGCCGGGACACGAACACCGGGGAGCTGTTTTTT
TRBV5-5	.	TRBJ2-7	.	CASSLTFYSYEQYF	TGTGCCAGCAGCTTGACCTTCTACTCCTACGAGCAGTACTTC
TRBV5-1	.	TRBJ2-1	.	CASSLDTGAGNEQFF	TGCGCCAGCAGCTTAGATACGGGGGCTGGGAATGAGCAGTTCTTC
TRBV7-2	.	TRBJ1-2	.	CASSLRSSGYGYTF	TGTGCCAGCAGCTTACGGTCCAGCGGCTATGGCTACACCTTC
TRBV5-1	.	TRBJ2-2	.	CASSLRDANTGELFF	TGCGCCAGCAGCTTGAGGGATGCGAACACCGGGGAGCTGTTTTTT
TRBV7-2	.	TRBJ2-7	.	CASSLVGSGASSYEQYF	TGTGCCAGCAGCTTAGTGGGTAGCGGTGCAAGCTCCTACGAGCAGTACTTC
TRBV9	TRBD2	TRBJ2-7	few	CASSVGLAGYEQYF	TGTGCCAGCAGCGTAGGCCTAGCGGGGTACGAGCAGTACTTC
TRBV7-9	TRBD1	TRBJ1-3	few	CASSYGTGAGNTIYF	TGTGCCAGCAGCTACGGGACAGGGGCCGGAAACACCATATATTTT
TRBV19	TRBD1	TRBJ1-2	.	CASSTGGKYGYTF	TGTGCCAGTAGTACAGGGGGGAAGTATGGCTACACCTTC
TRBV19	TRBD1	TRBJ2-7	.	CASRPGTGFIDEQYF	TGTGCCAGTAGGCCCGGGACAGGGTTTATCGACGAGCAGTACTTC
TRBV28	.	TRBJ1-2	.	CASSFGGLGYTF	TGTGCCAGCAGTTTCGGGGGTTTGGGCTACACCTTC
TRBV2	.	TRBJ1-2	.	CASSAWGLYGYTF	TGTGCCAGCAGCGCATGGGGACTTTATGGCTACACCTTC